Listed below are T cell receptor beta chains from one sample, sequenced in a study of T cells in localized non-small cell lung cancer. Clones were sequenced by immunoSEQ multiplex PCR, and TCRdb holds only the in-frame ones, with some missing. The sample holds tens of thousands of clones; 93% are singletons and the top ten take 7% to 9%. The source was peripheral blood, collected before any cancer treatment. These TCRs come from a female donor older than 55 with stage I lung adenocarcinoma. Each CDR3 is given with its conserved first and last residue. D genes are given only for firm matches. The size entry is marked missing in some rows and otherwise reads once, few, many or a size class.

NA	NA	13	TRBJ2-4	TRBV7-9	CASSLDSENIQYF	TGTGCCAGCAGCTTAGATTCGGAAAACATTCAGTACTTC
NA	NA	12	TRBJ1-2	TRBV7-9	CASSSQGSGYTF	TGTGCCAGCAGCTCTCAGGGAAGTGGCTACACCTTC
TRBD2	NA	18	TRBJ2-1	TRBV9	CASSEKRERTYSGNEQFF	TGTGCCAGCAGCGAGAAGCGGGAGAGGACGTATTCGGGGAATGAGCAGTTCTTC
NA	once	14	TRBJ2-7	TRBV5-1	CASRAREGSYEQYF	TGCGCCAGCAGGGCCAGGGAAGGCTCCTACGAGCAGTACTTC
NA	NA	10	TRBJ1-2	TRBV19	CASHERGYTF	TGTGCCAGCCACGAACGGGGCTACACCTTC
NA	NA	12	TRBJ2-3	TRBV11-1	CASSSGADTQYF	TGTGCCAGCAGCTCAGGGGCCGATACGCAGTATTTT
NA	NA	12	TRBJ1-1	TRBV5-1	CASGTGNTEAFF	TGCGCCAGCGGGACGGGCAACACTGAAGCTTTCTTT
NA	NA	14	TRBJ2-3	TRBV5-1	CASSLGETTDTQYF	TGCGCCAGCAGCTTGGGGGAAACCACAGATACGCAGTATTTT
NA	NA	15	TRBJ1-2	TRBV5-4	CASSPQGAYNYGYTF	TGTGCCAGCAGCCCCCAAGGGGCGTATAACTATGGCTACACCTTC
TRBD2	NA	16	TRBJ2-1	TRBV5-8	CASSSRLAGGPDEQFF	TGTGCCAGCAGCTCCAGACTAGCGGGAGGGCCGGATGAGCAGTTCTTC
TRBD1	NA	15	TRBJ1-4	TRBV7-8	CASSTRTGRDEKLFF	TGTGCCAGCAGCACCCGGACAGGGAGGGATGAAAAACTGTTTTTT
NA	NA	14	TRBJ1-1	TRBV11-2	CASSQRRQDTEAFF	TGTGCCAGCAGCCAACGGAGACAGGACACTGAAGCTTTCTTT
NA	NA	16	TRBJ1-1	TRBV18	CASSPVIGAMRTEAFF	TGTGCCAGCTCACCGGTGATCGGGGCTATGCGCACTGAAGCTTTCTTT
TRBD1	NA	16	TRBJ2-2	TRBV5-1	CASSLVGTGGIGELFF	TGCGCCAGCAGCTTGGTTGGGACAGGGGGCATCGGGGAGCTGTTTTTT
TRBD1	once	15	TRBJ2-2	TRBV5-1	CASSPPGQGIGELFF	TGCGCCAGCAGCCCCCCGGGACAGGGAATCGGGGAGCTGTTTTTT
NA	NA	16	TRBJ1-5	TRBV28	CASSLFLGAGNQPQHF	TGTGCCAGCAGCCTCTTTTTGGGGGCTGGCAATCAGCCCCAGCATTTT
TRBD1	NA	15	TRBJ2-7	TRBV19	CASSPGQGSSYEQYF	TGTGCCAGTAGTCCGGGACAGGGTAGCTCCTACGAGCAGTACTTC
NA	few	15	TRBJ2-5	TRBV30	CAWSRRAGNQETQYF	TGTGCCTGGTCTAGACGGGCAGGGAACCAAGAGACCCAGTACTTC
NA	once	14	TRBJ1-1	TRBV10-3	CAITKDGSNTEAFF	TGTGCCATCACCAAGGACGGCTCCAACACTGAAGCTTTCTTT
NA	NA	13	TRBJ1-3	TRBV28	CASSLQSRNTIYF	TGTGCCAGCAGTTTGCAAAGTAGAAACACCATATATTTT
NA	NA	12	TRBJ2-5	TRBV18	CASSPQRETQYF	TGTGCCAGCTCACCACAGCGGGAGACCCAGTACTTC
TRBD1	NA	17	TRBJ1-4	TRBV4-1	CASSHATGGATEEKLFF	TGCGCCAGCAGCCACGCCACAGGGGGCGCAACGGAGGAAAAACTGTTTTTT
NA	once	16	TRBJ1-1	TRBV12-5	CASGLGGGQPNTEAFF	TGTGCTAGTGGTTTGGGAGGCGGTCAGCCGAACACTGAAGCTTTCTTT
TRBD1	NA	15	TRBJ2-5	TRBV9	CASSVAGQGAGTQYF	TGTGCCAGCAGCGTGGCAGGTCAGGGGGCGGGGACCCAGTACTTC